This T cell receptor (beta chain) was identified during a study of T-cell reconstitution after alpha-beta-depleted transplantation in children. It was with unique molecular identifiers that the TCRbeta library was prepared. Each CDR3 protein is one row after TCRdb ran MiXCR on the PCR reads. The sample includes about 540,000 distinct CDR3 sequences, around 17% of them seen just once. V was clipped by 7 bases and J by 2 bases, with 18 bases between them. Germline values: CDR1 MNHEY, CDR2 SMNVEV (reference sequence). This CDR3 has 15 amino acids. The starting material was PBMCs from the stem cell graft donor, obtained from the stem cell graft. This chain uses TRBV27 with TRBJ2-7; D might be TRBD1 (6 bases). The TCR sequence derives from a human donor who donated a stem cell graft to a child with acute lymphoblastic leukemia. CDR3 residues: CASNSRQEGPYEQYF. The CDR3 nucleotides are TGTGCCAGCAATTCAAGACAGGAAGGGCCCTACGAGCAGTACTTC.